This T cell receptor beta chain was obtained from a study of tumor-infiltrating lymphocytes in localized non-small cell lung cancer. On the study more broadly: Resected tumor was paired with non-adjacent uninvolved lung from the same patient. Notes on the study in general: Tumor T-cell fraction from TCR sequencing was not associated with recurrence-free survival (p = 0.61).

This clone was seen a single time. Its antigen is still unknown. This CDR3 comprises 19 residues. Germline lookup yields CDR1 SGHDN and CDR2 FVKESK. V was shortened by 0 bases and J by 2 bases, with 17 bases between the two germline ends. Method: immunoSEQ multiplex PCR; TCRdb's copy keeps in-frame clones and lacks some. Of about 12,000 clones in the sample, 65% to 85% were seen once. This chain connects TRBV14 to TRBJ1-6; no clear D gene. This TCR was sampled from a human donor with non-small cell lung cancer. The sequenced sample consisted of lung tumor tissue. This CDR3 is CASSQDLSYGPTYNSPLHF. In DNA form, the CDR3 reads TGTGCCAGCAGCCAAGATCTGTCCTACGGGCCAACCTATAATTCACCCCTCCACTTT.